The clone carrying this TCR beta chain occurred many times. The antigen is not known. The CDR3 extends over 15 amino acids. Germline-derived CDR1 and CDR2 are MNHNS and SASEGT. V gave up 2 bases and J gave up 6 bases; unmatched junction bases: 4. The CDR3 regions of TCR beta were amplified from RNA transcripts. With the HTBI primer set, the TCR CDR3 went through a first round of RT-PCR. Each CDR3 protein gets one entry after TCRdb re-called the multiplex PCR reads with MiXCR. Seen here are about 610,000 distinct CDR3 sequences, approximately 14% observed once, and the top ten hold approximately 4.2%. The data derive from a study of T cells in Graves' hyperthyroidism and ophthalmopathy. General observations from the study: Ophthalmopathy was predicted by the model a median of approximately six months ahead of onset.

A NOSPECS grade of at least 4, a Clinical Activity Score of at least 3 and duration under 3 months were recorded in ophthalmopathy patients. In making diagnoses, clinical symptoms, serum thyroxine and TRAb, thyroid ultrasound and orbital computed tomography were all used. Sequenced input: blood. This chain connects TRBV6-1 to TRBJ2-7; 13 nucleotides line up with TRBD2. This TCR came from a woman aged 40 to 55 with Graves' ophthalmopathy. CDR3 in amino acids: CASSERGLAGSEQYF. CDR3 coding DNA: TGTGCCAGCAGTGAACGGGGACTAGCGGGGTCCGAGCAGTACTTC.